This T cell receptor beta chain was sequenced during a study of spatial heterogeneity in lung cancer. Study information: Alpha-chain sequences were detected in numbers that were consistently lower than beta-chain sequences.

The CDR3 extends over 16 amino acids. Trimming left V 1 base short and J 10 bases short, with 20 bases between. Germline loops: CDR1 PRHDT, CDR2 FYEKMQ (reference sequence). Study-wide findings and caveats: Among blood samples, ubiquitous expanded tumor TCRs appeared more at resection than at follow-up.

To note about this clonotype: Antigen: not known. For a library built for alpha chains, this beta chain is a stray read; little rests on its size.

TCRdb recomputed calls from the 5' RACE reads with MiXCR, one row per CDR3 protein. The table records some 7,800 distinct CDR3 sequences, approximately 8.6% of them present only once. Time point of the sample: sample taken at primary tumor resection. Without sorting, whole RNA was sequenced from tumor, nontumor lung or frozen PBMC. Donation came from 70 or so patients with untreated early-stage non-small cell lung cancer. The sequence came from a male donor with early-stage non-small cell lung cancer. The chain joins TRBV13 to TRBJ2-1; TRBD1 is a possible D gene (6 bases). The sequencing used PBMCs, collected at surgery. The CDR3 loop is CASSLEFGGRADEQFF. DNA for the CDR3: TGTGCCAGCAGCTTAGAATTTGGGGGCAGGGCCGACGAGCAGTTCTTC.